This TCR beta chain was recorded in a study of shared clonotypes between healthy human individuals. The wider study: A few men and two women, aged 18 to 49, were donors.

Assay: immunoSEQ multiplex PCR; the TCRdb copy retains only in-frame clones and omits some. The sample contains some 2,000,000 clones, 85% to 95% of which appear only once. Study-wide results and limits: Clonotype sharing levels among donors were expected to vary with sequencing depth. In several donors, around 5% of naive CD4 clonotypes appeared in common. The sampled material consisted only of blood, and tissue repertoires are likely to differ.

On this clone itself: Its antigen remains unidentified.

The sequence was obtained from a young man in good health. Input material: naive CD4+ T cells sorted from blood. Subset of the sample: CD45RA+ positively selected.

Written as DNA, the CDR3 is TGTGCCATCAGTCCAGCGGGGGGCGTGGTAGATACGCAGTATTTT. As protein: CAISPAGGVVDTQYF. This rearrangement joins TRBV10-3 to TRBJ2-3, with TRBD2 identical over 9 bases. This CDR3 spans 15 amino acids. Germline V lookup: CDR1 ENHRY, CDR2 SYGVKD. Trimming at V came to 5 bases and at J to 5 bases, leaving 8 bases not matched to a gene.